This TCR beta chain was found in a study of cytomegalovirus exposure and HLA in healthy donors. For this clone: At one of its ends the junction is not consistent with the germline gene, which may arise from a read error.

PCR employed 60 Vbeta and 13 Jbeta primers. Method: immunoSEQ multiplex PCR; TCRdb's copy keeps in-frame clones and lacks some. The sample contains some 130,000 clones, about 80% of which appear only once. The germline gives CDR1 LNHDA, CDR2 SQIVND (reference sequence). The CDR3 spans 14 residues. The chain links TRBV19 to TRBJ1-2; 10 positions agree with TRBD1. This receptor was obtained from a male donor in good health and CMV-seronegative. Sequenced sample: PBMCs. CDR3 residues: CASRGQGNQGPPYF. CDR3 nucleotide sequence: TGTGCCAGTAGGGGACAGGGGAATCAGGGCCCTCCGTACTTC.